The clone carrying this T cell receptor beta chain came up a few times. Its antigen is as yet unknown. The authors ran the immunoSEQ assay, v3.0, at survey level. In sequencing, about 35,000-50,000 T-cell genomes per sample were targeted. TCRdb's copy holds only in-frame clones and misses some; the assay was immunoSEQ multiplex PCR. The table has fewer than 30,000 clones, 86% seen once. This entry belongs to a study of long-term antiretroviral therapy in people with HIV. Study context: By about a decade, the earliest samples predate the 2015 immediate-ART recommendation.

Study outcomes and limitations: Comparison with controls showed narrower CDR3 length ranges in HIV repertoires. Clonal expansions arising prior to ART prevailed in the repertoire at every time point.

Here the sequenced sample was unsorted PBMCs, taken 0.8 years after starting antiretroviral therapy. The sequence was obtained from a woman in her 30s with HIV.

CDR3 nucleotide sequence: TGTGCCAGCAGTGAGTTTATGGGACAGGGAGCCTCACCCCTCCACTTT. This gives the protein CASSEFMGQGASPLHF. V usage is TRBV6-1 and J usage is TRBJ1-6, with TRBD1 matching 9 bases. V trimming: 3 bases; J trimming: 10 bases; junction bases outside the gene matches: 10. This CDR3 comprises 16 residues. The germline V gene encodes CDR1 MNHNS and CDR2 SASEGT.